The 26 T cell receptor beta chains listed next were all sequenced from one sample in a study of beta chain features in type 1 diabetes. Isolated RNA was reverse transcribed in full, so expressed TCRB transcripts were sequenced. Only in-frame clones appear in the TCRdb table, and some are missing; sequencing was by immunoSEQ multiplex PCR. The table has about 320,000 clones, 14% seen once. The material sequenced was central memory CD4+ T cells from blood. The receptors were gathered from a man in his thirties or forties in good health.

The chain has TRBV7-9 and TRBJ1-2; 9 bases are shared with TRBD1. The germline CDR1 and CDR2 sequences are SEHNR and FQNEAQ (reference sequence). The CDR3 length is 16 residues. Trimming cost V 3 bases and J 5 bases; bases outside gene matches: 10. The CDR3 spells CASSFQRGTGRYGYTF. CDR3 nucleotide sequence: TGTGCCAGCAGCTTCCAAAGGGGGACAGGGAGATATGGCTACACCTTC. Using reference TRBV7-9 and TRBJ1-2 for the parts outside the CDR3, the full variable domain is DTGVSQNPRHKITKRGQNVTFRCDPISEHNRLYWYRQTLGQGPEFLTYFQNEAQLEKSRLLSDRFSAERPKGSFSTLEIQRTEQGDSAMYLCASSFQRGTGRYGYTFGSGTRLTVV.

The rearrangement uses TRBV18 and TRBJ1-2, with 7 bases that match TRBD1. The V and J ends lost 3 bases and 8 bases, in that order; junction bases with no gene match: 6. The CDR3 is 13 residues long. Germline loops: CDR1 KGHSH, CDR2 LQKENI. The CDR3 spells CASSPDRAAGYTF. In DNA, the CDR3 is TGTGCCAGCTCACCCGACAGGGCGGCCGGCTACACCTTC. The whole variable domain, remainder taken from reference TRBV18 and TRBJ1-2, is NAGVMQNPRHLVRRRGQEARLRCSPMKGHSHVYWYRQLPEEGLKFMVYLQKENIIDESGMPKERFSAEFPKEGPSILRIQQVVRGDSAAYFCASSPDRAAGYTFGSGTRLTVV.

The V call is TRBV10-3, the J call TRBJ2-1; D remains unclear. The V gene's germline CDR1 is ENHRY and CDR2 SYGVKD. Trimming stripped 0 bases from V and 6 bases from J, with 3 bases between. The CDR3 contains 12 residues. DNA of the CDR3: TGTGCCATCAGTGAGTCGGCCAATGAGCAGTTCTTC. It translates to CAISESANEQFF.

The rearrangement uses TRBV6-5 and TRBJ2-1, with 8 positions matching TRBD1. This CDR3 is 15 amino acids long. The V gene end was trimmed by 6 bases and the J gene end by 4 bases; junction bases not matched to a gene: 8. Germline lookup yields CDR1 MNHEY and CDR2 SVGAGI. CDR3 DNA sequence: TGTGCCAGCAGGGAGGACAGGGCCCCTTACAATGAGCAGTTCTTC. This codes for CASREDRAPYNEQFF.

The rearrangement joins TRBV6-1 to TRBJ1-1; D ambiguous. Trimming removed 4 bases from V and 0 bases from J, with 6 bases in between. The CDR3 covers 13 residues. The germline gives CDR1 MNHNS, CDR2 SASEGT. This CDR3 is CASSAQVNTEAFF. As DNA, the CDR3 is TGTGCCAGCAGTGCCCAGGTGAACACTGAAGCTTTCTTT.

CDR3 region: CASSIGGSSYEQYF. In nucleotides, the CDR3 is TGTGCCAGTAGTATCGGCGGTTCCTCCTACGAGCAGTACTTC. This sequence joins TRBV19 and TRBJ2-7, with D unclear. Trimming took 3 bases from V and 0 from J, leaving 9 bases between them. Germline CDR1 LNHDA, CDR2 SQIVND (reference sequence). CDR3 length equals 14 residues.

This clone appeared many times. The chain uses TRBV30 and TRBJ2-6; no reliable D call. The germline V and J ends were trimmed by 3 bases and 0 bases, with 9 bases remaining between them. CDR3 size: 15 residues. The V gene's germline CDR1 is GTSNPN and CDR2 SVGIG (reference sequence). CDR3 sequence: CAWSRAASGANVLTF. The CDR3 coding sequence is TGTGCCTGGAGCCGGGCGGCCTCTGGGGCCAACGTCCTGACTTTC.

The chain is built from TRBV28 and TRBJ2-6, with 9 bases lining up with TRBD1. The germline V gene encodes CDR1 MDHEN and CDR2 SYDVKM. This CDR3 spans 17 amino acids. J was trimmed by 0 bases and V by 5 bases; bases with no gene match: 5. The DNA of the CDR3 is TGTGCCAGCAGTCCCGGACAGGGGTCCTCTGGGGCCAACGTCCTGACTTTC. It encodes CASSPGQGSSGANVLTF.

This clone was seen a handful of times. The chain joins TRBV6-1 to TRBJ1-1; possible D gene TRBD1, 5 bases. This CDR3 contains 13 residues. Trimming stripped 6 bases from V and 1 base from J, with 9 bases between. The V gene's germline CDR1 is MNHNS and CDR2 SASEGT. CDR3 sequence: CASSPTGNTEAFF. The CDR3 bases are TGTGCCAGCAGCCCAACAGGGAACACTGAAGCTTTCTTT.

This chain connects TRBV27 to TRBJ1-6; the match to TRBD1 covers 7 bases. After removal of 6 bases from V and 6 bases from J, the junction contained 8 bases not matched to a gene. Germline CDR1 MNHEY, CDR2 SMNVEV (reference sequence). The CDR3 contains 15 residues. The CDR3 DNA is TGTGCCAGCAGGGTCAGGGGGTTCGGTAATTCACCCCTCCACTTT. Translated, it gives CASRVRGFGNSPLHF.

The J gene is TRBJ2-5, the V gene TRBV18; D is ambiguous. The CDR3 runs 13 residues. The germline CDR1 and CDR2 sequences are KGHSH and LQKENI. V gave up 3 bases and J gave up 4 bases, with 9 bases separating them. The CDR3 DNA reads TGTGCCAGCTCACCGGCGATCCTAGAGACCCAGTACTTC. Its protein product is CASSPAILETQYF.

This sequence joins TRBV5-1 and TRBJ2-3; no clear D gene. The CDR3 has 14 residues. Germline V gene data show CDR1 as SGHRS and CDR2 as YFSETQ. Trimming removed 0 bases at V and 6 bases at J, with 11 bases between. The CDR3 bases are TGCGCCAGCAGCTTGGTGCAGACTGGGGATACGCAGTATTTT. It yields the protein CASSLVQTGDTQYF.

This clone showed up just a few times. The chain uses TRBV7-9 and TRBJ2-7, with D perhaps being TRBD1 or TRBD2 (6 bases each). V lost 8 bases, J lost 3 bases, and 17 bases lay in between. The CDR3 loop spans 14 amino acids. Germline assignment: CDR1 SEHNR and CDR2 FQNEAQ (reference sequence). CDR3 protein: CASATPGAGYEQYF. DNA for the CDR3: TGTGCCAGCGCCACGCCGGGGGCGGGCTACGAGCAGTACTTC. Drawing the rest from reference TRBV7-9 and TRBJ2-7, the complete variable domain is DTGVSQNPRHKITKRGQNVTFRCDPISEHNRLYWYRQTLGQGPEFLTYFQNEAQLEKSRLLSDRFSAERPKGSFSTLEIQRTEQGDSAMYLCASATPGAGYEQYFGPGTRLTVT.

The rearrangement links TRBV10-3 to TRBJ1-1, with 7 bases identical to TRBD1. After removal of 0 bases from V and 11 bases from J, the junction contained 3 bases not matched to a gene. Germline V gene sequence: CDR1 ENHRY, CDR2 SYGVKD. This CDR3 is 12 amino acids long. In DNA form, the CDR3 reads TGTGCCATCAGTGAGTCGACAGGGCGGGCTTTCTTT. Translating it yields CAISESTGRAFF.

This clone was found a few times. The chain recombines TRBV18 with TRBJ1-2; the D is unclear. The ends were cut back, 3 bases at V and 2 bases at J, with 13 bases in the middle. This CDR3 is 15 amino acids long. The V gene's germline CDR1 is KGHSH and CDR2 LQKENI. The CDR3 DNA reads TGTGCCAGCTCACCCGGGATGAATAAAAACTATGGCTACACCTTC. The encoded protein is CASSPGMNKNYGYTF.

This clone occurred a few times. The DNA is omitted, as the CDR3 cannot be located on it reliably, and the CDR3 follows TCRdb's listing. V and J are TRBV21-1 and TRBJ2-7; the D call in the table, TRBD2, was not verified against the DNA. TRBV21-1 corresponds to a pseudogene. The CDR3 totals 18 residues, both ends included. CDR3 sequence: CASSKVGPGTCASGEQYV.

CDR3 sequence reads: CASSQVREKLFF. CDR3 DNA: TGCGCCAGCAGCCAAGTTCGTGAAAAACTGTTTTTT. The chain carries TRBV4-1 and TRBJ1-4; D gene uncertain. The germline V gene has CDR1 MGHRA and CDR2 YSYEKL. V was shortened by 1 base and J by 7 bases, with 4 bases between the two germline ends. The CDR3 covers 12 residues.

The table lists this clone with a few counts. This chain joins TRBV7-2 and TRBJ2-2; D is unresolved. The V and J ends lost 5 bases and 8 bases respectively, with 15 bases between them. Germline-derived CDR1 and CDR2 are SGHTA and FQGNSA. CDR3 length: 14 residues. The CDR3, as DNA: TGTGCCAGCAGCCTATTAGGGCCCGGTGGGGAGCTGTTTTTT. It encodes CASSLLGPGGELFF.

This clone was counted only a few times. The chain links TRBV30 to TRBJ1-5, with a possible D match to TRBD1 (6 bases). Deletions cut 5 bases from V and 6 bases from J, with 17 bases between. From germline, CDR1 is GTSNPN and CDR2 SVGIG (reference sequence). The CDR3 is 14 residues long. The DNA of the CDR3 is TGTGCCTGGGATGGGGGGACAAGAGGTCAGCCCCAGCATTTT. Its protein product is CAWDGGTRGQPQHF.

This clone was detected a few times. The chain combines TRBV28 with TRBJ1-1, with D unresolved. The CDR3 has 12 amino acids. V lost 6 bases and J 11 bases, leaving 16 bases between the germline ends. The germline V gene encodes CDR1 MDHEN and CDR2 SYDVKM. CDR3 in amino acids: CASSPARHRAFF. DNA for the CDR3: TGTGCCAGCAGCCCTGCACGACATAGGGCTTTCTTT. Based on the CDR3 plus reference TRBV28 and TRBJ1-1, the full variable domain is DVKVTQSSRYLVKRTGEKVFLECVQDMDHENMFWYRQDPGLGLRLIYFSYDVKMKEKGDIPEGYSVSREKKERFSLILESASTNQTSMYLCASSPARHRAFFGQGTRLTVV.

This clone has only a few counts. This chain uses TRBV4-3 with TRBJ2-1, with D uncertain. Trimming removed 0 bases from V and 12 bases from J, with 18 bases in between. The CDR3 is 15 residues long. Germline lookup yields CDR1 LGHNA and CDR2 YSLEER. The CDR3 is CASSQDHKGRVGQFF. The CDR3 region has the DNA TGCGCCAGCAGCCAAGACCACAAAGGCCGGGTGGGGCAGTTCTTC.

The chain combines TRBV18 with TRBJ1-5; D gene unclear. Germline V lookup: CDR1 KGHSH, CDR2 LQKENI. The CDR3 contains 14 residues. V was pared by 6 bases and J by 0 bases, with 9 bases between. The CDR3 DNA is TGTGCCAGCTCCCACGACCGTAGCAATCAGCCCCAGCATTTT. Translation gives CASSHDRSNQPQHF.

This chain connects TRBV6-6 to TRBJ1-2, with TRBD1 matching 7 bases. The length of the CDR3 is 13 residues. Trimming removed 8 bases from V and 2 bases from J; junction bases left unmatched: 5. Germline values: CDR1 MNHNY, CDR2 SVGAGI (reference sequence). The CDR3 sequence: CASERDRNYGYTF. DNA for the CDR3: TGTGCCAGCGAGAGGGACAGAAACTATGGCTACACCTTC.

This clone was detected only a few times. This chain joins TRBV7-8 and TRBJ1-5, with D maybe TRBD1 (5 bases). The CDR3 totals 15 residues. From germline, CDR1 is SGHVS and CDR2 FQNEAQ. The germline V and J ends were trimmed by 5 bases and 4 bases, with 15 bases remaining between them. CDR3 nucleotide sequence: TGTGCCAGCAGCCGCGGGACCGCGCTGAATCAGCCCCAGCATTTT. Encoded protein: CASSRGTALNQPQHF.

This clone was observed at least ten times. This sample also contains other DNA sequences that code for the same CDR3. This chain links TRBV7-6 with TRBJ1-1; D ambiguous. V was cut by 1 base and J by 1 base, with 4 bases left in between. Germline assignment: CDR1 SGHVS and CDR2 FNYEAQ. This CDR3 spans 13 amino acids. CDR3 amino acids: CASSLEQNTEAFF. CDR3 DNA: TGTGCCAGCAGCTTAGAACAGAACACTGAAGCTTTCTTT. Based on the CDR3 plus reference TRBV7-6 and TRBJ1-1, the full variable domain is GAGVSQSPRYKVTKRGQDVALRCDPISGHVSLYWYRQALGQGPEFLTYFNYEAQQDKSGLPNDRFSAERPEGSISTLTIQRTEQRDSAMYRCASSLEQNTEAFFGQGTRLTVV.

The V gene is TRBV5-1, the J gene TRBJ1-1; the D is unclear. Germline CDR1 is SGHRS and CDR2 is YFSETQ. V was shortened by 1 base and J by 3 bases, with 10 bases between the two germline ends. This CDR3 is built from 14 residues. The DNA of the CDR3 is TGCGCCAGCAGCTTGCACGGCGGGGACACTGAAGCTTTCTTT. It codes for CASSLHGGDTEAFF.